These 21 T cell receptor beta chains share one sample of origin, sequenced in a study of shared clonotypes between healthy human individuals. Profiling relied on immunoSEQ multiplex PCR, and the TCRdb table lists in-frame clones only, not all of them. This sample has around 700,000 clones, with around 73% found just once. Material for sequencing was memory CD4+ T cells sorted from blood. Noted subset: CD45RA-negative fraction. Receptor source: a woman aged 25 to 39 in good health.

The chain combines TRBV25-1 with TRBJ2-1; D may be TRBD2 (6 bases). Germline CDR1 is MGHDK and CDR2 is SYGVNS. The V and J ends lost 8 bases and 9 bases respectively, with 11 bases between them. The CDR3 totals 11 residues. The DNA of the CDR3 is TGTGCCAGCCACCGGGAGAGTGAGCAGTTCTTC. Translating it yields CASHRESEQFF. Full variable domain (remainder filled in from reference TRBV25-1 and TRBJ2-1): EADIYQTPRYLVIGTGKKITLECSQTMGHDKMYWYQQDPGMELHLIHYSYGVNSTEKGDLSSESTVSRIRTEHFPLTLESARPSHTSQYLCASHRESEQFFGPGTRLTVL.

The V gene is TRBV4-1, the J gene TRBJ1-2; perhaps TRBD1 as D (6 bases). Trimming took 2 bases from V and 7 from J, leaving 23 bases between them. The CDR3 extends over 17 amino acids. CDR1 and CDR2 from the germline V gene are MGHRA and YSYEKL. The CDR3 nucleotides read TGCGCCAGCAGCCAATCCCACGGGACACGGAGATCTGGTGGCTACACCTTC. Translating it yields CASSQSHGTRRSGGYTF.

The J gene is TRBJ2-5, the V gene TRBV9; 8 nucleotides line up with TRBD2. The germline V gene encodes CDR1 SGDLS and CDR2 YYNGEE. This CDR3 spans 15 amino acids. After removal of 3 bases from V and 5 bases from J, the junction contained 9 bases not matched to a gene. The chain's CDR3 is CASSEVAGGGETQYF. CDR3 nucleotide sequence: TGTGCCAGCAGCGAGGTGGCGGGAGGAGGCGAGACCCAGTACTTC.

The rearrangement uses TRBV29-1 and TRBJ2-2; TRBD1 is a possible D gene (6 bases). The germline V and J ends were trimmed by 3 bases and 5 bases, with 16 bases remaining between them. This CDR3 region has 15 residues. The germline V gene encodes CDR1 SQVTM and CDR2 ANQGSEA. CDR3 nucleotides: TGCAGCGTTGATAAAGGGGGTTTTGGAACCGGGGAGCTGTTTTTT. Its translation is CSVDKGGFGTGELFF.

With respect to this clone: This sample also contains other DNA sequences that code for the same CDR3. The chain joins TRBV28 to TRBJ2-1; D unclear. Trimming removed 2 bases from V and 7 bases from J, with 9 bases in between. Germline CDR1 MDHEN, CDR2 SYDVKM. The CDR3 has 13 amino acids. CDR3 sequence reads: CASSLTVRNEQFF. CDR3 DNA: TGTGCCAGCAGTTTAACGGTGAGAAATGAGCAGTTCTTC.

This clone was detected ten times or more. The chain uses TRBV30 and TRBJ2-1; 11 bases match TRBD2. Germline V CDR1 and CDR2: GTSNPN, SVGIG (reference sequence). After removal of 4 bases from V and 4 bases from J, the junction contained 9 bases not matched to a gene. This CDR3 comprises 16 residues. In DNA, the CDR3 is TGTGCCTGGACCCCCGCCCTAGCGGGGGGTTACAATGAGCAGTTCTTC. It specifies CAWTPALAGGYNEQFF. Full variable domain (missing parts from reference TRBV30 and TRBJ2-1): SQTIHQWPATLVQPVGSPLSLECTVEGTSNPNLYWYRQAAGRGLQLLFYSVGIGQISSEVPQNLSASRPQDRQFILSSKKLLLSDSGFYLCAWTPALAGGYNEQFFGPGTRLTVL.

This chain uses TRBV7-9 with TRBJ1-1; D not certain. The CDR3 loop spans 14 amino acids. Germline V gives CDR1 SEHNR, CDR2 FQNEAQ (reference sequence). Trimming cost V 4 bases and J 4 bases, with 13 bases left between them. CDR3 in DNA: TGTGCCAGCAGCTCAGGACCCATCGGCACTGAAGCTTTCTTT. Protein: CASSSGPIGTEAFF.

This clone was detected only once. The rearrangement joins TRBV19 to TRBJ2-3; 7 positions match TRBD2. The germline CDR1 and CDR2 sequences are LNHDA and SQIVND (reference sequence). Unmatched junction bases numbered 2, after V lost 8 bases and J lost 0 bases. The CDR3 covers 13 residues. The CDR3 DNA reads TGTGCCAGTTCGGGGGGTAGCACAGATACGCAGTATTTT. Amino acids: CASSGGSTDTQYF. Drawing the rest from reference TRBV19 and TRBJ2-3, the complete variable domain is DGGITQSPKYLFRKEGQNVTLSCEQNLNHDAMYWYRQDPGQGLRLIYYSQIVNDFQKGDIAEGYSVSREKKESFPLTVTSAQKNPTAFYLCASSGGSTDTQYFGPGTRLTVL.

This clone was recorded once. The CDR3 region is CASSLGRGRQETQYF. The CDR3 DNA sequence: TGTGCCAGCAGTTTAGGCAGGGGGCGCCAAGAGACCCAGTACTTC. The V call is TRBV27, the J call TRBJ2-5, with 8 bases aligning to TRBD1. V shed 2 bases, J shed 1 base, and the junction held 3 bases outside the gene matches. Germline lookup yields CDR1 MNHEY and CDR2 SMNVEV (reference sequence). The CDR3 is made up of 15 amino acids.

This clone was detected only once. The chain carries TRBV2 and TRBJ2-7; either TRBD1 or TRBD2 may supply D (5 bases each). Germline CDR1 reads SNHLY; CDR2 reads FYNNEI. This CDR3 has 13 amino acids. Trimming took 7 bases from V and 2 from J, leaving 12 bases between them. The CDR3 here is CASMGRETYEQYF. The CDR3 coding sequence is TGTGCCAGCATGGGCAGGGAGACCTACGAGCAGTACTTC. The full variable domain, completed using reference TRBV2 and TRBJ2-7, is EPEVTQTPSHQVTQMGQEVILRCVPISNHLYFYWYRQILGQKVEFLVSFYNNEISEKSEIFDDQFSVERPDGSNFTLKIRSTKLEDSAMYFCASMGRETYEQYFGPGTRLTVT.

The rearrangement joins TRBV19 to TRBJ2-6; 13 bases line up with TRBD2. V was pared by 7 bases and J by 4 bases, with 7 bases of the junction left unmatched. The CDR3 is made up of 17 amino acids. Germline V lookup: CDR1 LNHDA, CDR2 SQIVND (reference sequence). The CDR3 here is CASTGLAGITGANVLTF. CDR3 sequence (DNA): TGTGCCAGTACGGGACTAGCGGGAATCACCGGGGCCAACGTCCTGACTTTC.

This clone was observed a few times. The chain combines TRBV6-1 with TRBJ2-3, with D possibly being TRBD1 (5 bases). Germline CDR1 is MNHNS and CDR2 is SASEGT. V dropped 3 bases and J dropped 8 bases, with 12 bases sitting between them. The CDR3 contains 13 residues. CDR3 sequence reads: CASSEQGLATQYF. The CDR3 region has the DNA TGTGCCAGCAGTGAGCAGGGTTTGGCTACGCAGTATTTT.

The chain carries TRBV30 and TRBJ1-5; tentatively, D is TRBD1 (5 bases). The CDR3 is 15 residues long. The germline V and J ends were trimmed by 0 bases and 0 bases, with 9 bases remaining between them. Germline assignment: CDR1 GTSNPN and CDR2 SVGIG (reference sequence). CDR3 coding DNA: TGTGCCTGGAGTGTACGGGGGGGTAGCAATCAGCCCCAGCATTTT. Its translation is CAWSVRGGSNQPQHF.

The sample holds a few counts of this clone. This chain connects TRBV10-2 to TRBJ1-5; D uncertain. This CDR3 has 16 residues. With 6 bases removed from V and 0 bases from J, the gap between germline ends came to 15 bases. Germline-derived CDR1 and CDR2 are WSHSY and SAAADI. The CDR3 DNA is TGCGCCAGCAGGGAAAGGACTGACACTAGCAATCAGCCCCAGCATTTT. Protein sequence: CASRERTDTSNQPQHF.

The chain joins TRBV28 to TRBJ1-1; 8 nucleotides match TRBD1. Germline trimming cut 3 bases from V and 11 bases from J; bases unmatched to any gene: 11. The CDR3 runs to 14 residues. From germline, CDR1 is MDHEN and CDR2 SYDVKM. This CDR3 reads CASSFDRDRRGAFF. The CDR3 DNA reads TGTGCCAGCAGTTTTGACCGGGACAGGAGAGGGGCTTTCTTT.

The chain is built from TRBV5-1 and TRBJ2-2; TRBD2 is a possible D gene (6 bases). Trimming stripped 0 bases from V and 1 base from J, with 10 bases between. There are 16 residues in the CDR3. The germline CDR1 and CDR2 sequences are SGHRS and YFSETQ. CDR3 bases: TGCGCCAGCAGCTTGGCCCCGGGACTGAACACCGGGGAGCTGTTTTTT. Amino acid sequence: CASSLAPGLNTGELFF.

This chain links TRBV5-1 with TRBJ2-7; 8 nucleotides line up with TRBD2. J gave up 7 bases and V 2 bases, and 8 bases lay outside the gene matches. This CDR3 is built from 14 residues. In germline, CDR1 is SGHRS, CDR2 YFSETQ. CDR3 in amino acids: CASSLLAAGEEQYF. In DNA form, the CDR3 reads TGCGCCAGCAGCTTACTAGCGGCCGGGGAGGAGCAGTACTTC.

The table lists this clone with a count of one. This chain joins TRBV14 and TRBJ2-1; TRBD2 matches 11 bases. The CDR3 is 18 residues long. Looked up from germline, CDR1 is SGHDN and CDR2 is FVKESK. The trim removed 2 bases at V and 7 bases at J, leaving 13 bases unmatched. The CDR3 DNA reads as TGTGCCAGCAGCCAACCATACATAGCGGGAGGGCGAAGAAATGAGCAGTTCTTC. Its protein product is CASSQPYIAGGRRNEQFF.

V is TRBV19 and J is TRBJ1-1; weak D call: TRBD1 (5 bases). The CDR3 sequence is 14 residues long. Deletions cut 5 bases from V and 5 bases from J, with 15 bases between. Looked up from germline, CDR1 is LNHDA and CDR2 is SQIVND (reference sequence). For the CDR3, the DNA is TGTGCCAGTAGTTCAAGGGGAGAAGGGACTGAAGCTTTCTTT. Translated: CASSSRGEGTEAFF.

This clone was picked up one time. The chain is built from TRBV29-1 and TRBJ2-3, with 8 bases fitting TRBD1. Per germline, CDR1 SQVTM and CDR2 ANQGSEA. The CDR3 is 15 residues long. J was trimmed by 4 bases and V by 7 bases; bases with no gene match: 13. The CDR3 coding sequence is TGCAGCGCCCATGCCGGCAGGGGGCTAGCAGATACGCAGTATTTT. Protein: CSAHAGRGLADTQYF.

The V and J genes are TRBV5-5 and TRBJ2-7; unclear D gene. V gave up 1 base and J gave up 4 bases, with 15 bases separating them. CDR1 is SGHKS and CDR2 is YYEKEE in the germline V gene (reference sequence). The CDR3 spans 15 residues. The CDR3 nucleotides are TGTGCCAGCAGCTTGAGCTGGGATGTTAGGTACGAGCAGTACTTC. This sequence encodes CASSLSWDVRYEQYF.